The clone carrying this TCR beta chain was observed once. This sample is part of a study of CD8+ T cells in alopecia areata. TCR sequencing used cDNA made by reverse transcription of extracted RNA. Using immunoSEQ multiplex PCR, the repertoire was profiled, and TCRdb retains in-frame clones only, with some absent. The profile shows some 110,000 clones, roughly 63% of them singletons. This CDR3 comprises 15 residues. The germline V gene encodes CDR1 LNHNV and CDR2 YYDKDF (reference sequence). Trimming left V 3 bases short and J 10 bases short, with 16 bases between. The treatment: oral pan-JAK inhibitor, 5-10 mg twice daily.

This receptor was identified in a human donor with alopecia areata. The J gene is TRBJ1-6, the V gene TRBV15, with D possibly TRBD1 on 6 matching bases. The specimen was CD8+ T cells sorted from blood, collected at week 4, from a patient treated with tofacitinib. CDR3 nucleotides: TGTGCCACCAGCAGGGATACAGGGCTCGACTCACCCCTCCACTTT. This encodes CATSRDTGLDSPLHF.